This entry concerns a single T cell receptor beta chain. The method was immunoSEQ multiplex PCR; TCRdb's version includes in-frame clones alone and lacks a portion of them. The sample holds fewer than 200,000 clones, approximately 80% seen once. The Seattle patients joined while their infection was active and were tracked longitudinally afterward. The data were obtained in a study of blood T cell repertoires in COVID-19. This sequence originates from a woman of 80 years or more with COVID-19, enrolled during active disease. Sample: peripheral blood.

The DNA of the CDR3 is TGCGCCAGCAGCGAATTTACAGGGGGCGCGGAGCGTGCTTTCTTT. Encoded protein: CASSEFTGGAERAFF. V usage is TRBV5-1 and J usage is TRBJ1-1; TRBD1 agrees at 9 bases. CDR3 length: 15 amino acids. In germline, CDR1 is SGHRS, CDR2 YFSETQ. Losses at the gene ends were 4 bases for V and 11 bases for J; bases not matched to a gene: 15.